This TCR beta chain derives from a study of radiotherapy plus CTLA-4 blockade in lung cancer. About the research overall: An objective response was seen in around 17% of patients, and disease control in roughly 28%. General observations from the study: Radiotherapy with ipilimumab was followed by blood expansion of tumor-derived clones. Early blood T cell clone dynamics, with interferon-beta, were reported to best predict response.

J was trimmed by 5 bases and V by 4 bases; bases with no gene match: 1. Germline-derived CDR1 and CDR2 are LGHNA and YSLEER. The CDR3 totals 13 residues. Each patient with chemo-refractory metastatic non-small-cell lung cancer was treated with focal radiation plus CTLA-4 blockade using ipilimumab. As concerns this clone: Antigen specificity is unknown.

Data came from immunoSEQ multiplex PCR; TCRdb stores just in-frame clones and leaves some out. The table lists tens of thousands of clones, approximately 80% of them singletons, with roughly 17% in the top ten. The chain links TRBV4-3 to TRBJ1-4; 7 positions match TRBD1. The source of this sequence is a human donor with non-small cell lung cancer who had a complete response to radiotherapy plus ipilimumab. Sequencing was performed on peripheral blood, taken from a patient treated with radiotherapy plus ipilimumab. CDR3 in DNA: TGCGCCAGCAGCCGGGGACAGAATGAAAAACTGTTTTTT. Protein product: CASSRGQNEKLFF.